The TCR beta chain described here comes from a study of beta chain features in type 1 diabetes. Overall study findings and caveats: People with Type 1 diabetes carried modestly yet significantly shorter TCRB CDR3s in all four CD4+ subsets. PCR might pick shorter templates more often, in the same way for patients and controls. Since sequencing was performed on cDNA, cells with high TCR expression could be over-represented.

Germline V gene data show CDR1 as SGHRS and CDR2 as YFSETQ. Unmatched junction bases numbered 5, after V lost 4 bases and J lost 2 bases. The CDR3 loop spans 14 amino acids. Expressed TCRB transcripts were sequenced because the isolated RNA had all been reverse transcribed beforehand. Only in-frame clones appear in the TCRdb table, and some are missing; sequencing was by immunoSEQ multiplex PCR. This sample has 640,000 or so clones, with over 10% found just once. Turning to this clone: The antigen is undetermined.

The origin of this receptor is a young man with type 1 diabetes. What was sequenced was naive CD4+ T cells from blood. This chain links TRBV5-1 with TRBJ2-7; 8 bases are a match to TRBD2. The CDR3 bases are TGCGCCAGCAGCCCCCGCGGGGGGCCCTACGAGCAGTACTTC. Its translation: CASSPRGGPYEQYF.